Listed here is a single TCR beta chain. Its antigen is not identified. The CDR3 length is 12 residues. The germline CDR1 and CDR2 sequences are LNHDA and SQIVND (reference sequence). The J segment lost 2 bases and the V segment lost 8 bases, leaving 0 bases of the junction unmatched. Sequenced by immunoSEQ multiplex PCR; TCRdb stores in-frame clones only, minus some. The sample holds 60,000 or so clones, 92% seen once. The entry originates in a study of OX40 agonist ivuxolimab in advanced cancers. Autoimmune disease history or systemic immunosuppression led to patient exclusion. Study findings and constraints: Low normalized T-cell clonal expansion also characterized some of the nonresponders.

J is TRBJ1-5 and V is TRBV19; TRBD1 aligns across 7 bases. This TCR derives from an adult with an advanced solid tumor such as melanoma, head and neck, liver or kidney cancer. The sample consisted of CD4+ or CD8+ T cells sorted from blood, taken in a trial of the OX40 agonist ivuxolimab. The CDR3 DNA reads TGTGCCAGTGGGACAGGCAATCAGCCCCAGCATTTT. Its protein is CASGTGNQPQHF.